The sequence of this T cell receptor (beta chain) was determined in a study of response to subunit inactivated influenza vaccine. J gave up 1 base and V 9 bases, and 4 bases lay outside the gene matches. The CDR3 loop spans 14 amino acids. On this clonotype itself: Its antigen is as yet unknown.

General observations from the study: The authors offered the suggestion that each seasonal influenza vaccination recruits few new T cells.

TCRdb re-analysed the RT-PCR reads in MiXCR, keeping a single row per CDR3 protein. The table lists fewer than 600,000 distinct CDR3 sequences, 6% to 9% of them singletons, with around 13% in the top ten. The rearrangement links TRBV12-3 or TRBV12-4 to TRBJ2-2; 8 nucleotides match TRBD2. The sequenced sample was PBMCs from blood, obtained less than 30 months after vaccination. This clonotype originated in a man between 50 and 75 years old who received an inactivated influenza vaccine. This CDR3 reads CASLGLENTGELFF. The CDR3 DNA is TGTGCCAGTCTGGGACTAGAGAACACCGGGGAGCTGTTTTTT.